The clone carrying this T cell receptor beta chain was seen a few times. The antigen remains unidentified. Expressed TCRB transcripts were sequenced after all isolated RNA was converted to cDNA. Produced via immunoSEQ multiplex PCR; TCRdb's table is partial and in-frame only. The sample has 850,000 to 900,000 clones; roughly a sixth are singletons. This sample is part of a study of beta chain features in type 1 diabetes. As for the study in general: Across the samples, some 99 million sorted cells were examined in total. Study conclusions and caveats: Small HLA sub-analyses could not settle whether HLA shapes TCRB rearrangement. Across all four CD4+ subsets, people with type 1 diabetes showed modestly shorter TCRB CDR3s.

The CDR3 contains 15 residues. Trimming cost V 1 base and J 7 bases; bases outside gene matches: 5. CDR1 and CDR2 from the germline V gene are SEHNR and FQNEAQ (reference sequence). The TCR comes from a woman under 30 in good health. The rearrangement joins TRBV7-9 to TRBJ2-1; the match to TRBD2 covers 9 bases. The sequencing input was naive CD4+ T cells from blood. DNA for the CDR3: TGTGCCAGCAGCTTAGTAGCGGGAGTGGGTAATGAGCAGTTCTTC. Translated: CASSLVAGVGNEQFF. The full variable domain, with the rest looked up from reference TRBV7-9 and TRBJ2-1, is DTGVSQNPRHKITKRGQNVTFRCDPISEHNRLYWYRQTLGQGPEFLTYFQNEAQLEKSRLLSDRFSAERPKGSFSTLEIQRTEQGDSAMYLCASSLVAGVGNEQFFGPGTRLTVL.